The entry that follows covers one T cell receptor (beta chain) sequence. Its antigen is currently unknown. Sequencing was at survey level. The repertoire was sequenced with immunoSEQ multiplex PCR; TCRdb's copy has only in-frame clones and lacks some. Of about 95,000 clones listed, roughly 78% are singletons. This record belongs to a study of fetal regulatory T cell absence and autoimmunity. The V end lost 3 bases, the J end lost 3 bases, and 15 bases lay between the germline ends. Germline-derived CDR1 and CDR2 are LGHNA and YSLEER. The CDR3 runs 15 residues. Findings and limits, study-wide: Cord blood and pancreas showed broadly similar TRB gene family usage. Some top pancreas TCR clones were over 90-fold enriched versus cord blood.

This TCR was sampled from a male donor with IPEX syndrome. Sequenced input: pancreas tissue. V and J are TRBV4-3 and TRBJ2-7; a weak D match, TRBD1 (5 bases). DNA for the CDR3: TGCGCCAGCAGCCACGATGTGACAGCTTTCTACGAGCAGTACTTC. It codes for CASSHDVTAFYEQYF.